A selection of T cell receptor beta chains follows, all from one sample in a study of T-cell reconstitution after alpha-beta-depleted transplantation in children. TCRdb reprocessed the PCR reads via MiXCR and lists one record per CDR3 protein. The repertoire holds 600,000 to 700,000 distinct CDR3 sequences, with roughly 17% as singletons. Source: PBMCs from the stem cell graft donor, taken from the stem cell graft. The receptors derive from a human donor who donated a stem cell graft to a child with acute myeloid leukemia. Both conserved end residues are part of each CDR3. D genes are given only for firm matches. Where a row states a size, it is once, few, many or the class of an expanded clone; other rows omit it.

d_call	v_call	clone_size	j_call	cdr3_nt	cdr3_aa
-	TRBV20-1	many	TRBJ1-5	TGCAGTGCTAGAGTGGGACTTCAGCCCCAGCATTTT	CSARVGLQPQHF
-	TRBV29-1	many	TRBJ2-3	TGCAGCGTTGAAGATTGGCGGCAGGGTTTGATACTTCCCACAGATACGCAGTATTTT	CSVEDWRQGLILPTDTQYF
-	TRBV20-1	many	TRBJ2-1	TGCAGTGCTAGCGAAGGGGGAAGCGAGAATGAGCAGTTCTTC	CSASEGGSENEQFF
TRBD1	TRBV30	few	TRBJ1-2	TGTGCCTGGAGTTCAGGACAGGGGGCGTTTGGCGGCTACACCTTC	CAWSSGQGAFGGYTF
-	TRBV20-1	-	TRBJ1-1	TGCAGTGCTAGCAGGTTCACGAACACTGAAGCTTTCTTT	CSASRFTNTEAFF
TRBD1	TRBV6-1	few	TRBJ2-2	TGTGCCAGCAGTGGAACTTACTACAGGGGCGTCGGGGAGCTGTTTTTT	CASSGTYYRGVGELFF
-	TRBV20-1	many	TRBJ1-4	TGCAGTGCCGATGAGGGAGTGGGGGAAAAACTGTTTTTT	CSADEGVGEKLFF
TRBD1	TRBV7-9	-	TRBJ1-2	TGTGCCAGCAGCTGGACAGGGGGCCGAGACTATGGCTACACCTTC	CASSWTGGRDYGYTF
TRBD1	TRBV30	-	TRBJ2-7	TGTGCCTGGAGTCCTGGGACAGGGACGTTCCTGGTCTACGAGCAGTACTTC	CAWSPGTGTFLVYEQYF
-	TRBV20-1	many	TRBJ1-6	TGCAGTGCCAAAGGGGGTGCCTATAATTCACCCCTCCACTTT	CSAKGGAYNSPLHF
-	TRBV20-1	-	TRBJ1-6	TGCAGTGCTAGAGTTCCCCCGTCAGGGAGCTCCTATAATTCACCCCTCCACTTT	CSARVPPSGSSYNSPLHF
TRBD1	TRBV20-1	many	TRBJ2-4	TGCAGTGCCCGGAGGACAGGGGGTTTC	CSARRTGGF
-	TRBV7-2	few	TRBJ2-5	TGTGCCAGCAGCCTCCCCAGTGGGTCAAAGACCCAGTACTTC	CASSLPSGSKTQYF
-	TRBV12-3/TRBV12-4	-	TRBJ2-4	TGTGCCAGCAGTGCCCTGGCGTCCCAGGGGAACATTCAGTACTTC	CASSALASQGNIQYF
-	TRBV7-2	many	TRBJ1-3	TGTGCCAGCAGCGCGCTCAACACCATATATTTT	CASSALNTIYF
-	TRBV6-1	-	TRBJ2-3	TGTGCCAGCAGTCCCTTATCCGATTTGACAGATACGCAGTATTTT	CASSPLSDLTDTQYF
-	TRBV28	many	TRBJ2-1	TGTGCCAGCAGTCCCAGGACAGAGTACAATGAGCAGTTCTTC	CASSPRTEYNEQFF
-	TRBV15	many	TRBJ2-3	TGTGCCACCAGCAGAGAGGGGGGTACGCAGTATTTT	CATSREGGTQYF
-	TRBV7-2	many	TRBJ2-1	TGTGCCAGCAGCTTAGTACCAGGCAGGGGAGGCAATGAGCAGTTCTTC	CASSLVPGRGGNEQFF
TRBD1	TRBV6-2/TRBV6-3	few	TRBJ2-7	TGTGCCAGCAGTTACGCGGCCCCTGGGGGACAGCTTTTCTACGAGCAGTACTTC	CASSYAAPGGQLFYEQYF
-	TRBV27	few	TRBJ2-1	TGTGCCAGCAGTCTGGAAGGGCTAAGCGATTACAATGAGCAGTTCTTC	CASSLEGLSDYNEQFF
TRBD1	TRBV7-9	-	TRBJ1-1	TGTGCCAGCAAGGTGAACGGACAGGGTGTAACTGAAGCTTTCTTT	CASKVNGQGVTEAFF
-	TRBV28	many	TRBJ2-1	TGTGCCAGCAGTCCGCCGGGCGGGGAGCAGTTCTTC	CASSPPGGEQFF
-	TRBV7-6	few	TRBJ2-1	TGTGCCAGCAGCTCGTCGGACAATGAGCAGTTCTTC	CASSSSDNEQFF
-	TRBV7-2	many	TRBJ2-3	TGTGCCAGCAGCTTAGCGGGGCACCCGACAGATACGCAGTATTTT	CASSLAGHPTDTQYF
-	TRBV5-1	-	TRBJ1-1	TGCGCCAGCAGCGCGCCGCAGGGGAACACTGAAGCTTTCTTT	CASSAPQGNTEAFF
-	TRBV20-1	many	TRBJ2-1	TGCAGTGCCGCGGAGAAATACAATGAGCAGTTCTTC	CSAAEKYNEQFF
TRBD1	TRBV10-2	-	TRBJ2-5	TGCGCCAGCAGTGAGGGTTTGACAGGGACCCAAGAGACCCAGTACTTC	CASSEGLTGTQETQYF
TRBD2	TRBV20-1	-	TRBJ2-7	TGCAGTGCTCTCTACCGGGGCGGGGGTTTTTCCTACGAGCAGTACTTC	CSALYRGGGFSYEQYF
TRBD2	TRBV10-1	few	TRBJ2-1	TGCGCCAGCTCTCTTAGCGGGGGGGCTGGGTTTGAGCAGTTCTTC	CASSLSGGAGFEQFF
TRBD2	TRBV12-3/TRBV12-4	-	TRBJ2-5	TGTGCCAGCAGTTTGTCCCAGGGAGGGGAGACCCAGTACTTC	CASSLSQGGETQYF
-	TRBV20-1	many	TRBJ1-2	TGCAGTGCTAGAATAGGGGGATATGGCTACACCTTC	CSARIGGYGYTF
-	TRBV18	-	TRBJ2-1	TGTGCCAGCTCACCGTGGGGGGATGAGCAGTTCTTC	CASSPWGDEQFF
TRBD2	TRBV20-1	few	TRBJ2-3	TGCAGCCCGGATAGGCGGGGCGGGGGGTCGGGAGATACGCAGTATTTT	CSPDRRGGGSGDTQYF
-	TRBV12-3/TRBV12-4	many	TRBJ1-1	TGTGCCAGCAGTTTATGGGGGGACACTGAAGCTTTCTTT	CASSLWGDTEAFF
-	TRBV5-1	many	TRBJ2-1	TGCGCCAGCAGCTTGGAAGTTGGTGTGAGGGGCTATGAGCAGTTCTTC	CASSLEVGVRGYEQFF
-	TRBV20-1	-	TRBJ2-5	TGCAGTGCTAGCGATCTGGTGGAGACCCAGTACTTC	CSASDLVETQYF
TRBD2	TRBV12-3/TRBV12-4	-	TRBJ2-5	TGTGCCAGCACCAAGACTAGCGGGGTCCAAGAGACCCAGTACTTC	CASTKTSGVQETQYF
TRBD1	TRBV11-2	-	TRBJ2-1	TGTGCCAGCAGCTTAGATCGTTCCGGGACAGGGGATGAGCAGTTCTTC	CASSLDRSGTGDEQFF
TRBD2	TRBV6-5	many	TRBJ2-3	TGTGCCAGCAGGAGCGGGGGCGTCACAGATACGCAGTATTTT	CASRSGGVTDTQYF
-	TRBV20-1	few	TRBJ2-7	TGCAGTGCTAGGGAGTCATACGATAGCTCCTACGAGCAGTACTTC	CSARESYDSSYEQYF
TRBD2	TRBV20-1	many	TRBJ2-1	TGCAGTGCTAGCTTAGCGGGCTACTACAATGAGCAGTTCTTC	CSASLAGYYNEQFF
-	TRBV4-1	few	TRBJ1-1	TGCGCCAGCAGCCAAGTAATAGCGGCTGAAGCTTTCTTT	CASSQVIAAEAFF
TRBD2	TRBV20-1	many	TRBJ2-1	TGCAGTGCCCTAGCGGGGGTGAGCTCCTACAATGAGCAGTTCTTC	CSALAGVSSYNEQFF
-	TRBV29-1	many	TRBJ2-1	TGCAGCGGAGCCCCGTTAGCGGTGGGGACGGATGAGCAGTTCTTC	CSGAPLAVGTDEQFF